These 14 T cell receptor beta chains share one sample of origin, sequenced in a study of blood T cell repertoires in COVID-19. Libraries were prepared by immunoSEQ multiplex PCR; TCRdb keeps only in-frame clonotypes and omits some of them. The table lists around 500,000 clones, roughly 88% of them singletons, with 1.8% in the top ten. Sequencing used PBMCs or T cells enriched from blood (not recorded which). These receptors were taken from a woman aged 40 to 49 who had recovered from COVID-19.

The chain joins TRBV29-1 to TRBJ2-1, with TRBD2 as a possible D gene (6 bases). Trimming left V 4 bases short and J 13 bases short, with 17 bases between. There are 12 residues in the CDR3. CDR1 SQVTM and CDR2 ANQGSEA come from the germline V gene. The CDR3: CSVAERGGLQFF. The CDR3 bases are TGCAGCGTTGCCGAGAGGGGAGGCCTACAGTTCTTC.

V gene TRBV9 combines with J gene TRBJ1-1, with TRBD1 matching over 7 bases. The junction had 3 bases not matched to a gene; V was cut back by 5 bases and J by 5 bases. The CDR3 covers 12 residues. Germline V CDR1 and CDR2: SGDLS, YYNGEE. CDR3 residues: CASRPQGTEAFF. The CDR3 DNA follows: TGTGCCAGCAGACCACAGGGGACTGAAGCTTTCTTT.

Notes on this clone: The sample carries other DNA sequences with the same CDR3. V gene TRBV27 combines with J gene TRBJ2-1, with TRBD2 matching over 10 bases. CDR3 length equals 16 residues. J was trimmed by 0 bases and V by 5 bases; bases with no gene match: 4. The germline gives CDR1 MNHEY, CDR2 SMNVEV (reference sequence). In nucleotides, the CDR3 is TGTGCCAGCAGTCTAGCTAGCGGGAGCTCCTACAATGAGCAGTTCTTC. Its translation: CASSLASGSSYNEQFF.

The chain is built from TRBV12-5 and TRBJ1-1; TRBD1 is a possible D gene (6 bases). Germline loops: CDR1 LGHNT, CDR2 FRNRAP. V dropped 6 bases and J dropped 4 bases, with 21 bases sitting between them. The CDR3 has 16 amino acids. The CDR3 DNA is TGTGCTAGTGGGACAAGAGGGGGTCAACTATCCACTGAAGCTTTCTTT. It translates to CASGTRGGQLSTEAFF. Complete variable domain (other parts from reference TRBV12-5 and TRBJ1-1): DARVTQTPRHKVTEMGQEVTMRCQPILGHNTVFWYRQTMMQGLELLAYFRNRAPLDDSGMPKDRFSAEMPDATLATLKIQPSEPRDSAVYFCASGTRGGQLSTEAFFGQGTRLTVV.

The chain links TRBV5-1 to TRBJ1-1, with D uncertain. CDR3 length: 15 residues. CDR1 and CDR2 (germline): SGHRS, YFSETQ. Trimming shortened V by 4 bases and J by 6 bases, and 19 bases separated the two germline ends. DNA of the CDR3: TGCGCCAGCAGCGCGGGGTTAGGTGGTCAGGCTGAAGCTTTCTTT. Protein: CASSAGLGGQAEAFF.

The chain uses TRBV27 and TRBJ1-5; TRBD1 agrees at 8 bases. There are 14 residues in the CDR3. Germline trimming cut 4 bases from V and 6 bases from J; bases unmatched to any gene: 5. CDR1 is MNHEY, CDR2 SMNVEV, per germline (reference sequence). CDR3 amino acids: CASSSGQGRQPQHF. CDR3 nucleotide sequence: TGTGCCAGCAGTTCCGGACAGGGTCGTCAGCCCCAGCATTTT.

The rearrangement joins TRBV4-1 to TRBJ2-7; TRBD2 matches 7 bases. Losses at the gene ends were 3 bases for V and 6 bases for J; bases not matched to a gene: 14. Per germline, CDR1 MGHRA and CDR2 YSYEKL. The CDR3 loop spans 16 amino acids. CDR3 region: CASSHPEAGVFPEQYF. Here the CDR3 DNA reads TGCGCCAGCAGCCACCCCGAGGCGGGAGTTTTTCCCGAGCAGTACTTC.

The rearrangement joins TRBV10-3 to TRBJ2-7, with D possibly matching TRBD1 (5 bases). From germline, CDR1 is ENHRY and CDR2 SYGVKD. This CDR3 is built from 14 residues. V was cut by 7 bases and J by 3 bases, with 16 bases left in between. In nucleotides, the CDR3 is TGTGCCATCAAAGAGGCGACAGCTCTCTACGAGCAGTACTTC. This translates into CAIKEATALYEQYF.

The chain links TRBV29-1 to TRBJ2-2; possibly TRBD1 for D (5 bases). CDR3 length equals 13 residues. Germline assignment: CDR1 SQVTM and CDR2 ANQGSEA. V was cut by 7 bases and J by 10 bases, with 19 bases left in between. CDR3: CSAETVVGSELFF. CDR3 DNA: TGCAGCGCCGAGACAGTCGTGGGGTCGGAGCTGTTTTTT.

The chain uses TRBV5-1 and TRBJ1-4; D remains unclear. The ends were cut back, 0 bases at V and 8 bases at J, with 8 bases in the middle. The V gene's germline CDR1 is SGHRS and CDR2 YFSETQ. The CDR3 consists of 13 residues. The DNA of the CDR3 is TGCGCCAGCAGCTTGGGCGGGGAGGAAAAACTGTTTTTT. It codes for CASSLGGEEKLFF.

The rearrangement uses TRBV7-9 and TRBJ2-5; D ambiguous. The CDR3 is 13 amino acids. Germline CDR1 and CDR2: SEHNR and FQNEAQ (reference sequence). The V end was cut by 2 bases, the J end by 5 bases, with 9 bases between. The CDR3 protein is CASSLIVGETQYF. DNA of the CDR3: TGTGCCAGCAGCTTAATTGTGGGCGAGACCCAGTACTTC.

This sequence joins TRBV13 and TRBJ2-2, with TRBD2 matching 10 bases. Trimming took 4 bases from V and 0 from J; bases not matched to a gene: 8. This CDR3 region has 18 residues. Germline V gives CDR1 PRHDT, CDR2 FYEKMQ (reference sequence). In nucleotides, the CDR3 is TGTGCCAGCAGCTCAGAACTAGCGGGATTTTCGAACACCGGGGAGCTGTTTTTT. Protein product: CASSSELAGFSNTGELFF.

This chain connects TRBV7-2 to TRBJ2-3; the match to TRBD2 covers 10 bases. The CDR3 extends over 14 amino acids. Losses at the gene ends were 5 bases for V and 4 bases for J; bases not matched to a gene: 3. Germline V gives CDR1 SGHTA, CDR2 FQGNSA. The CDR3 spells CASSPGLAPDTQYF. The CDR3 DNA reads TGTGCCAGCAGCCCGGGACTAGCGCCAGATACGCAGTATTTT.

The chain uses TRBV19 and TRBJ1-5; D possibly corresponds to TRBD1 (6 bases). With 6 bases removed from V and 2 bases from J, the gap between germline ends came to 14 bases. Germline V gene data show CDR1 as LNHDA and CDR2 as SQIVND (reference sequence). The CDR3 is made up of 15 amino acids. The CDR3: CASRLRDTGNQPQHF. The CDR3 DNA follows: TGTGCCAGTAGGCTCCGGGACACCGGCAATCAGCCCCAGCATTTT.